This T cell receptor beta chain was sequenced in a study of cytomegalovirus exposure and HLA in healthy donors (dated by TCRdb to the late 2010s). With respect to the entire study: According to an earlier analysis of 587 of the donors, about 190 million T cells yielded over 90 million unique TCR beta sequences and approximately 280 Gb of sequence data. An early release covering about 600 HLA-typed donors comprised about 300 gigabases of sequencing data and 85 million to 100 million unique TCR sequences. Among the approximately 420 genotyped donors, under 90% belonged to the genetic ancestry cluster associated with self-reported Caucasian donors. The study was designed to test whether signatures of past pathogen exposure could be identified by cataloging public T cell receptors. The study used immunosequencing to profile the T cell repertoires of approximately 650 subjects and linked those repertoires to cytomegalovirus serostatus. In addition to the first cohort of 666 subjects, a separate validation cohort of 100 to 150 different subjects was used. The study combined high-throughput TCR immunosequencing, statistical association of individual TCRs with disease status, and machine learning to predict cytomegalovirus infection status. To study patterns of TCR occurrence, a later analysis re-analyzed previously published TCR beta repertoires from hundreds of donors and added high-resolution HLA genotyping. Rather than drawing on any new phenotypic data, the later analysis identified candidate immune exposures from TCR beta sequences and the way those sequences occurred across donors. In an earlier analysis of several hundred of the donors, high-throughput TCR beta sequencing was used to judge whether each TCR beta V gene segment behaved as functional or pseudogenic. Donor age, sex, ethnicity and CMV serostatus were compiled alongside the repertoire data. Genome-wide SNP genotypes for about 60% of the roughly 670 donors were used in a later genetic analysis, which treated that subset as a discovery cohort. All discovery cohort repertoires had been generated on a single sequencing platform. HLA typing included class I and class II loci at four-digit resolution. Typing coverage differed by locus: A, B, C, DRB1 and DQB1 were typed in about 629-640 donors, DQA1 in roughly 510, DPA1 in 600 to 610, and DPB1 in roughly 450. Several DR-DQ haplotypes were treated as single units for association and clustering because of strong linkage in the cohort. Across 300 to 400 genotyped donors of the cohort, an average of roughly 200,000 unique TCR beta nucleotide sequences per donor were sequenced, and around 20% of those sequences were non-productive. Here is what the overall study found, with its caveats: Three of the identified cytomegalovirus-associated TCR beta chains were confirmed in vitro to be specific for cytomegalovirus antigens. The authors suggested that the approach could potentially be extended to other disease states and immunological phenotypes. A later analysis associated around 16,000 TCR beta sequences with specific HLA alleles at a false discovery rate of 0.05. Because some donors lacked HLA typing at each locus, the association tests relied only on the typed subset. In the study, approximately 150 TCR beta chains were listed as associated with cytomegalovirus. Presence/absence analyses assumed roughly uniform sequencing depth across donors, an assumption that may not hold. In a later analysis, most CMV-associated TCR beta chains were found to appear HLA-restricted, with HLA associations seemingly driven largely by CMV exposure. The classifier was reported to diagnose cytomegalovirus status with high specificity and sensitivity in both the original cohort and the validation cohort. Several of the top co-occurrence clusters appeared to be linked to parvovirus B19, influenza, CMV and Epstein-Barr virus, according to a later analysis. The cohort was sequenced for TCR beta chains only, and without alpha or paired-chain data the features that could be detected were limited. A further reported finding was that TCR beta sequences accurately predicted the HLA-A and HLA-B alleles for most subjects in the first cohort. A later genetic analysis reported fewer N-insertions in productive TCRs among donors in an Asian-associated ancestry cluster than the roughly 620-donor mean. An earlier analysis of some 590 of the donors showed that most TCR beta V segments appeared in productive rearrangements either about 90% or about 30% of the time, which broadly matched IMGT annotations. A cluster of highly shared sequence variants was judged likely to be a technical artifact of the sequencing pipeline. According to a later analysis, TCR association rates differed among HLA loci, with DRB1 alleles showing the most associated TCRs and HLA-C alleles showing the fewest. A later genetic analysis associated a missense DCLRE1C variant with V-gene and J-gene trimming of TCR beta chains, and an independent cohort replicated the association. Across donors, most TCR sequences were observed very rarely, whereas some public TCRs were present in many individuals. Strong co-occurrence of HLA alleles, especially DR and DQ, made assigning TCR associations to individual alleles difficult. Correlated functional status among segregating V segments might reflect linkage disequilibrium, but an unknown experimental factor could not be ruled out. Some IMGT-functional V segments, including TRBV6-2 and TRBV6-3, could not be distinguished by the 87-base-pair reads and were therefore excluded. For the cohort, immune exposure information was limited to CMV serostatus. A later analysis found that HLA-associated TCR beta chains were more clonally expanded and had lower generation probabilities than equally common non-associated chains. The earlier analysis of approximately 560 of the donors excluded approximately 17 rarely observed V segments, including chromosome 9 orphons, because counts were too low.

The CDR3, cysteine through phenylalanine, is 15 amino acids long. Here the CDR3 DNA is all that survives: 45 bases in frame from base 1. From the germline V gene, CDR1 is LGHNA and CDR2 is YSLEER. V was cut back by 0 bases and J by 8 bases, leaving a gap of 16 bases between them. Details on this clone: Its antigen remains undetermined. No base quality values were provided; no much bigger clone lies one nucleotide off.

The cohort comprised around 700 healthy bone marrow donors. All cohort members were sampled while nominally healthy, although unrecorded immune exposures were likely present. The donor tested CMV seropositive and was one of the 289 seropositive cohort members. A peripheral blood sample was provided by each donor, and peripheral blood mononuclear cells were used for TCR beta sequencing. The Qiagen DNeasy Blood Extraction Kit was used to extract genomic DNA from the blood cell samples. Library preparation was by the immunoSEQ multiplex PCR assay. For the multiplex PCR, a mixture combining 60 forward primers for TCR Vbeta segments and 13 reverse primers for TCR Jbeta segments was used. A multiplex PCR assay on genomic DNA amplified the CDR3 region of rearranged TCR beta genes. On the Illumina HiSeq System, the amplified TCR beta libraries were sequenced as 87-base-pair reads. In the paper's pipeline: In a later analysis, around 80 million unique TCR beta chains were counted across the roughly 610 repertoires, and about 9.9 million of these chains were shared by at least two donors. Raw reads were error-corrected and collapsed into unique sequences with a nearest-neighbor algorithm that merged closely related sequences to remove PCR and sequencing errors. V, D and J gene segments were assigned by aligning CDR3 sequences to IMGT reference sequences. For a sequence to be retained, at least a six-nucleotide match to both a V gene segment and a J gene segment was required. A rearrangement was called productive if the CDR3 had no stop codons and remained in frame with V and J, and every other rearrangement was called non-productive. CDR3 was defined by IMGT convention, running from the second conserved V-encoded cysteine to the conserved J-encoded phenylalanine. The earlier analysis of more than 450 of the donors excluded sequences that lacked an unambiguous match to a single V gene segment. An earlier analysis of fewer than 650 of the donors classified V segments as functional when productive rearrangements were above 56.7% and as segregating when the standard deviation between donors was above 5%. A statistical classification framework was built for diagnosing cytomegalovirus status from the catalog of TCR beta chain sequences. In a later analysis, V and J genes were assigned by comparing TCR nucleotide sequences against IMGT/GENE-DB human TR gene sequences. In a later analysis, CDR3 sequences and most-parsimonious VDJ recombination scenarios were assigned using the TCRdist pipeline. In a later analysis, each TCR beta chain was defined by its CDR3 amino acid sequence together with its V-gene family, and reads lacking a unique V-gene family were excluded. To address suspected cross-contamination and a sequencing artifact, a later analysis removed several hundred highly shared, low-generation-probability nucleotide sequences. In a later analysis, a clonal expansion index was calculated for each public chain from normalized within-repertoire ranks of inferred template counts. In a later analysis, generation probabilities were computed using a VDJ recombination model fitted to out-of-frame rearrangements, and the results were checked against IGoR. Hypergeometric tests were used in a later analysis to score TCR-TCR, TCR-HLA and TCR-CMV co-occurrence, with a repertoire-size bias correction applied to the TCR pairs. A later analysis estimated false discovery rates by permuting HLA or CMV assignments 20 times. In a later analysis, co-occurring TCRs were grouped using DBSCAN, and TCRdist sequence similarity was added for clustering within HLA-allele-positive subsets. Repertoires with fewer than 30,000 or more than 120,000 public chains were left out of co-occurrence clustering, as were about 5 repertoires with anomalous nucleotide sharing. Sourced from immuneACCESS, this table was stored by TCRdb with only in-frame sequences that have V and J called. A share of the clones is absent; for the studies checked, an unresolved V gene accounts for under half, and the remainder has no known explanation. That table supplies the V and J calls and clone size; D and trimming were determined from the DNA. A total of about 120,000 clones appear in this sample, roughly 80% of them only once. Roughly 4.1% of the sample belongs to the ten largest clones.

The chain employs TRBV4-3 and TRBJ2-5; the D gene assignment is ambiguous. This receptor was obtained from a man younger than 35 in good health and CMV-seropositive. Sequencing used PBMCs. Here the CDR3 is given as CASSQERYGPSTQYF. DNA sequence: TGCGCCAGCAGCCAAGAAAGATATGGCCCGTCAACCCAGTACTTC.